This is a list of T cell receptor beta chains from one sample in a study of OX40 agonist ivuxolimab in advanced cancers. Produced via immunoSEQ multiplex PCR; TCRdb's table is partial and in-frame only. The sample lists about 76,000 clones, about 88% occurring once. The input for sequencing was CD4+ or CD8+ T cells sorted from blood, taken in a trial of the OX40 agonist ivuxolimab. Receptors originate from an adult with an advanced solid tumor such as melanoma, head and neck, liver or kidney cancer. CDR3s include the opening cysteine and the closing phenylalanine or tryptophan. D genes are given only for firm matches. The size field is filled for only some rows; it gives once, few, many or a size class.

V,J,D,size,DNA,CDR3
TRBV5-1,TRBJ2-3,.,.,TGCGCCAGCAGCTTGGCAGGGGAAAGGGATACGCAGTATTTT,CASSLAGERDTQYF
TRBV6-1,TRBJ2-2,TRBD1,.,TGTGCCCTCTTTTGGGACAGGGGGCGGTTAGGGGAGCTGTTTTTT,CALFWDRGRLGELFF
TRBV18,TRBJ2-3,.,.,TGTGCCAGCTCACCATACGGAGGGCTAGCGTCTAGCACAGATACGCAGTATTTT,CASSPYGGLASSTDTQYF
TRBV7-2,TRBJ2-5,TRBD2,.,TGTGCCAGCAGCCCCCGGACAGGGACTAGCGGGGTACAAGAGACCCAGTACTTC,CASSPRTGTSGVQETQYF
TRBV5-1,TRBJ2-1,.,.,TGCGCCAGCAGCCCTGAAGTAGGGACTTACAATGAGCAGTTCTTC,CASSPEVGTYNEQFF
TRBV5-5,TRBJ1-2,.,.,TGTGCCAGCAGCTTGGGGGTTAACTATGGCTACACCTTC,CASSLGVNYGYTF
TRBV27,TRBJ1-1,.,once,TGTGCCAGCAGTTTCCCTGGGAACACTGAAGCTTTCTTT,CASSFPGNTEAFF
TRBV11-2,TRBJ1-5,.,.,TGTGCCAGCAGCTTAGGGCTGAATCAGCCCCAGCATTTT,CASSLGLNQPQHF
TRBV7-2,TRBJ2-5,.,.,TGTGCCAGCAGATTAGCTGGGGGTAGGCAGACCCAGTACTTC,CASRLAGGRQTQYF
TRBV14,TRBJ2-7,.,.,TGTGCCAGCAGCCAAGGGAGGACTGGAACCTACGAGCAGTACTTC,CASSQGRTGTYEQYF
TRBV5-6,TRBJ1-5,TRBD1,.,TGTGCCAGCAGCCGGGACAGGGGGTATAGCAATCAGCCCCAGCATTTT,CASSRDRGYSNQPQHF
TRBV5-1,TRBJ1-1,TRBD1,.,TGCGCCAGCAGCTTGGCCCAGGGGGTTGGGTACACTGAAGCTTTCTTT,CASSLAQGVGYTEAFF
TRBV28,TRBJ1-5,TRBD1,.,TGTGCCAGCAGCAGCGGACAGGTTGTCAGCAATCAGCCCCAGCATTTT,CASSSGQVVSNQPQHF
TRBV7-3,TRBJ2-7,TRBD1,.,TGTGCCAGCAGCCGCATAGGACAGGACGAGCAGTACTTC,CASSRIGQDEQYF
TRBV5-1,TRBJ2-1,.,.,TGCGCCAGCAGCTTGGGGACAAGCTCCTACAATGAGCAGTTCTTC,CASSLGTSSYNEQFF
TRBV9,TRBJ2-1,.,few,TGTGCCAGCAGCGTACACAATGAGCAGTTCTTC,CASSVHNEQFF
TRBV28,TRBJ1-2,.,.,TGTGCCAGCAGTCTCGTCAGGGAGTATAACTATGGCTACACCTTC,CASSLVREYNYGYTF
TRBV5-5,TRBJ2-7,.,.,TGTGCCAGCAGCTTGGACTCTGCGTACTCCTACGAGCAGTACTTC,CASSLDSAYSYEQYF
TRBV5-1,TRBJ1-2,.,.,TGCGCCAGCAGCTTGGTCGGAGGGAAGTCCTATGGCTACACCTTC,CASSLVGGKSYGYTF
TRBV15,TRBJ1-1,TRBD1,.,TGTGCCACCTTGCCCCGGGACAGGGTCAGCACTGAAGCTTTCTTT,CATLPRDRVSTEAFF
TRBV7-3,TRBJ2-2,TRBD1,.,TGTGCCAGCAGCTTAACCCGGGACAGGGGGACCGGGGAGCTGTTTTTT,CASSLTRDRGTGELFF
TRBV18,TRBJ2-1,TRBD1,once,TGTGCCAGCTCACCACGGGACAGGGAATACAATGAGCAGTTCTTC,CASSPRDREYNEQFF
TRBV9,TRBJ2-3,.,.,TGTGCCAGCAGCGCCCTGGCGAGGGCAGGAAGCACAGATACGCAGTATTTT,CASSALARAGSTDTQYF
TRBV9,TRBJ2-6,.,.,TGTGCCAGCAGCCCGAGGGGGGGGGCACTTCCCTCTGGGGCCAACGTCCTGACTTTC,CASSPRGGALPSGANVLTF
TRBV5-1,TRBJ2-2,.,.,TGCGCCAGCAGCTTAGGGACAATGAACACCGGGGAGCTGTTTTTT,CASSLGTMNTGELFF
TRBV4-2,TRBJ2-5,TRBD2,.,TGTGCCAGCAGCCAAGGGACTAGCGGGAGCCGGGGGGAGACCCAGTACTTC,CASSQGTSGSRGETQYF
TRBV29-1,TRBJ2-1,.,.,TGCAGCGGACTAGTAGATGAGCAGTTCTTC,CSGLVDEQFF
TRBV4-2,TRBJ2-1,TRBD2,.,TGTGCCAGCACAAGAGGGGTAGCGGGATACAATGAGCAGTTCTTC,CASTRGVAGYNEQFF
TRBV6-4,TRBJ1-6,.,.,TGTGCCAGCAGTGACAAAACAGCCGGATCACCCCTCCACTTT,CASSDKTAGSPLHF
TRBV19,TRBJ1-5,.,.,TGTGCCAGTAGTATGAACCGAGATCAGCCCCAGCATTTT,CASSMNRDQPQHF
TRBV6-1,TRBJ1-4,TRBD1,.,TGTGCCAGCAGTGAACGGACAGGCCCCAGTGAAAAACTGTTTTTT,CASSERTGPSEKLFF
TRBV19,TRBJ1-5,.,.,TGTGCCAGTAGTCTCCGACAGGCCAATCAGCCCCAGCATTTT,CASSLRQANQPQHF
TRBV5-6,TRBJ1-2,.,.,TGTGCCAGCAGCTTCTGCGACAGCGACTATGGCTACACCTTC,CASSFCDSDYGYTF
TRBV5-4,TRBJ2-7,TRBD1,.,TGTGCCAGCAGCACTTACAGGGGGACCTACGAGCAGTACTTC,CASSTYRGTYEQYF
TRBV27,TRBJ1-3,TRBD1,.,TGTGCCAGCGGGGCTAGGACAGGTGGAAACACCATATATTTT,CASGARTGGNTIYF
TRBV20-1,TRBJ2-7,.,.,TGCAGTGCTAGAGAGCGAGAGCAGTACTTC,CSAREREQYF
TRBV4-2,TRBJ2-3,TRBD2,.,TGTGCCAGCAGCCAAGAGGGACTAGCGGGAGGGAACACAGATACGCAGTATTTT,CASSQEGLAGGNTDTQYF
TRBV15,TRBJ1-5,TRBD1,.,TGTGCCACCAGCAGGGGACAGGCCTATCAGCCCCAGCATTTT,CATSRGQAYQPQHF
TRBV2,TRBJ1-4,.,.,TGTGCCAGCAGCACAGACCGATCGGGTGAAAAACTGTTTTTT,CASSTDRSGEKLFF
TRBV28,TRBJ2-1,.,few,TGTGCCAGCAGCGCGGGGAAGAGTGAGCAGTTCTTC,CASSAGKSEQFF
TRBV7-2,TRBJ1-2,.,.,TGTGCCAGCAGCTTTGACTGGACATCTAACTATGGCTACACCTTC,CASSFDWTSNYGYTF
TRBV2,TRBJ2-1,TRBD1,.,TGTGCCAGCCGCTACCCGGGACAGGGCACCAAGCAGTTCTTC,CASRYPGQGTKQFF
TRBV4-1,TRBJ1-1,.,.,TGCGCCAGCAGCCCCGTCTTGGCGTTGAACACTGAAGCTTTCTTT,CASSPVLALNTEAFF
TRBV2,TRBJ2-2,TRBD2,.,TGTGCCAGCAGTGTTCCTAGCGGGGGTAACACCGGGGAGCTGTTTTTT,CASSVPSGGNTGELFF
TRBV5-1,TRBJ1-5,.,.,TGCGCCAGCAGCCCGGACGGCGCAATCGATCAGCCCCAGCATTTT,CASSPDGAIDQPQHF
TRBV19,TRBJ1-1,.,.,TGTGCCAGTCACGTAATGGGGAATGTGGGCACTGAAGCTTTCTTT,CASHVMGNVGTEAFF
TRBV25-1,TRBJ1-4,.,once,TGTGCCAGCAGTGAGGGGCCGGGACTTGCAACTAATGAAAAACTGTTTTTT,CASSEGPGLATNEKLFF
TRBV5-1,TRBJ2-3,TRBD2,.,TGCGCCAGCAGCCTCGCCGGGACTAGCGGGGGGATCGCTAGCACAGATACGCAGTATTTT,CASSLAGTSGGIASTDTQYF
TRBV7-2,TRBJ2-1,.,.,TGTGCCAGCAGCCGCATAGCGAATGAGCAGTTCTTC,CASSRIANEQFF
TRBV7-9,TRBJ1-1,.,few,TGTGCCAGCAGCCCGGCGGGGGGGAACACTGAAGCTTTCTTT,CASSPAGGNTEAFF
TRBV4-1,TRBJ1-1,.,.,TGCGCCAGCAGCCAGCCTGCCAGCGGTCCTGAAGCTTTCTTT,CASSQPASGPEAFF
TRBV9,TRBJ2-1,.,.,TGTGCCAGCAGCGTAGGGGACGGCTCCTACAATGAGCAGTTCTTC,CASSVGDGSYNEQFF
TRBV6-1,TRBJ2-3,.,.,TGTGCCAGCAGTGAACAGGGTCGGATAGCAGGTACGCAGTATTTT,CASSEQGRIAGTQYF
TRBV29-1,TRBJ2-5,TRBD2,.,TGCAGCGTAGCGGGGAACCCGGTGAGAGAGACCCAGTACTTC,CSVAGNPVRETQYF